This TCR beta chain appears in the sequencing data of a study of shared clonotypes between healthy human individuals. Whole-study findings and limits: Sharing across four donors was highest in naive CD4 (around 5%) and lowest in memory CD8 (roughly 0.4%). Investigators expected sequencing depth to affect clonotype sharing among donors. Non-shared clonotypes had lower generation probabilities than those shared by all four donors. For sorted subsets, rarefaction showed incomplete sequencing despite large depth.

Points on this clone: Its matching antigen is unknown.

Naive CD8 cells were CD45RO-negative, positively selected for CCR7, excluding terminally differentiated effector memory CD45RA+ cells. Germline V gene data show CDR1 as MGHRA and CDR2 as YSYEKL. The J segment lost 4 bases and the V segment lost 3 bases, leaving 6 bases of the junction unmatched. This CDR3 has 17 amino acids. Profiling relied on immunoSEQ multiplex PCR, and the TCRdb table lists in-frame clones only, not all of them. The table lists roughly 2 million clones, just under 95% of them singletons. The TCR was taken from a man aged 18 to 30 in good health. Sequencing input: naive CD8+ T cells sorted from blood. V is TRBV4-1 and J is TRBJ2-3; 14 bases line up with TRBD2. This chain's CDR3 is CASSHLGLAGDADTQYF. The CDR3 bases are TGCGCCAGCAGCCACCTGGGACTAGCGGGAGATGCAGATACGCAGTATTTT.